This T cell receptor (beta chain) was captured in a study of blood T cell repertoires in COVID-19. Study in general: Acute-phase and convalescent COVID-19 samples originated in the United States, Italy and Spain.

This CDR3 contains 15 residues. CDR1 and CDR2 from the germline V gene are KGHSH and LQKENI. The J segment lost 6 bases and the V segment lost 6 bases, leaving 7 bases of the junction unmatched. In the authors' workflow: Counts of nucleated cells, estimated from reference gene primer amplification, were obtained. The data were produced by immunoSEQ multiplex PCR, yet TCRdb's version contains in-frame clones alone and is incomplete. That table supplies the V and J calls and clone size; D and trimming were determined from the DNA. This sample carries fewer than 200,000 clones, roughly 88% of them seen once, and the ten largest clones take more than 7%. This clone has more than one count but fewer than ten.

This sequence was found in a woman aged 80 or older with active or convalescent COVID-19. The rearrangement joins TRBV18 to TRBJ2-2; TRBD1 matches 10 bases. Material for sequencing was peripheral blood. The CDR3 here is CASSPGTGESGELFF. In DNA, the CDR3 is TGTGCCAGCTCTCCCGGGACAGGGGAGTCCGGGGAGCTGTTTTTT.